The rows below give T cell receptor beta chains drawn from one sample of a study of T cells after yellow fever vaccination. MiXCR, applied by TCRdb to the 5' RACE reads, yields one record per CDR3 protein. The top ten hold about a sixth of the sample, which has around 500,000 distinct CDR3 sequences, about a fifth seen once. Sequencing was performed on PBMCs, taken approximately 20 days after the first yellow fever vaccination. These receptors were obtained from a man younger than 35 who received the YFV17D yellow fever vaccine. CDR3s include the opening cysteine and the closing phenylalanine or tryptophan. The order of the fields is J gene, CDR3 length, clone size, D gene, V gene, CDR3 protein, CDR3 DNA. A D gene is named only where the DNA matches it firmly. Rows may omit the clone size; those that give it use once, few, many or a size class.

TRBJ2-3 | 13 | - | TRBD1 | TRBV10-3 | CAISNRGPDTQYF | TGTGCCATCAGTAACAGGGGGCCAGATACGCAGTATTTT
TRBJ1-2 | 16 | few | - | TRBV6-5 | CASSSSGTTFYYGYTF | TGTGCCAGCAGTTCTTCCGGGACAACTTTCTACTATGGCTACACCTTC
TRBJ1-1 | 14 | - | - | TRBV18 | CASSPPQGNTEAFF | TGTGCCAGCTCACCACCTCAGGGGAACACTGAAGCTTTCTTT
TRBJ1-5 | 15 | few | - | TRBV7-9 | CASSPTQASNQPQHF | TGTGCCAGCAGCCCCACTCAGGCTAGCAATCAGCCCCAGCATTTT
TRBJ1-2 | 13 | many | - | TRBV27 | CASSLSDGYGYTF | TGTGCCAGCAGTTTATCTGACGGCTATGGCTACACCTTC
TRBJ2-3 | 15 | - | - | TRBV3-1 | CASSQGTPGTDTQYF | TGTGCCAGCAGCCAAGGGACCCCGGGCACAGATACGCAGTATTTT
TRBJ2-1 | 17 | few | - | TRBV4-2 | CASSQDRDFLAYNEQFF | TGTGCCAGCAGCCAAGATCGGGACTTCCTCGCCTACAATGAGCAGTTCTTC
TRBJ1-2 | 13 | - | - | TRBV12-3/TRBV12-4 | CASSPIDRPGYTF | TGTGCCAGCAGCCCAATAGACCGCCCCGGCTACACCTTC
TRBJ2-3 | 15 | - | - | TRBV10-1 | CASSESSVRTDTQYF | TGCGCCAGCAGTGAGTCGAGTGTGAGGACAGATACGCAGTATTTT
TRBJ1-6 | 15 | few | - | TRBV7-9 | CASSLGSTGNSPLHF | TGTGCCAGCAGTCTCGGGTCCACGGGTAATTCACCCCTCCACTTT
TRBJ1-2 | 13 | - | - | TRBV5-6 | CASSGRTPYGYTF | TGTGCCAGCTCCGGGCGGACCCCCTATGGCTACACCTTC
TRBJ2-3 | 14 | - | - | TRBV4-3 | CASSGQRQVDTQYF | TGCGCCAGCAGCGGACAGAGGCAGGTGGATACGCAGTATTTT
TRBJ1-4 | 14 | few | - | TRBV12-3/TRBV12-4 | CASSFQEINEKLFF | TGTGCCAGCAGTTTCCAGGAGATAAATGAAAAACTGTTTTTT
TRBJ1-6 | 12 | few | - | TRBV6-2/TRBV6-3 | CASSYYKTPLHF | TGTGCCAGCAGTTACTACAAAACACCCCTCCACTTT
TRBJ2-3 | 13 | many | - | TRBV7-9 | CASSLLRTDTQYF | TGTGCCAGCAGCTTATTGCGCACAGATACGCAGTATTTT
TRBJ1-3 | 16 | few | - | TRBV9 | CASSVAAVSSGNTIYF | TGTGCCAGCAGCGTAGCCGCCGTAAGCTCTGGAAACACCATATATTTT
TRBJ2-7 | 12 | many | - | TRBV5-1 | CASSEDGYEQYF | TGCGCCAGCAGCGAGGACGGGTACGAGCAGTACTTC
TRBJ1-5 | 16 | - | - | TRBV4-1 | CASSQDLYRAPQPQHF | TGCGCCAGCAGCCAAGATTTATACAGGGCGCCCCAGCCCCAGCATTTT
TRBJ1-5 | 11 | - | - | TRBV6-5 | CASRYSWPQHF | TGTGCCAGCAGGTACTCTTGGCCCCAGCATTTT
TRBJ2-5 | 14 | few | - | TRBV6-2/TRBV6-3 | CASKYRVYEETQYF | TGTGCCAGCAAATACCGGGTTTATGAAGAGACCCAGTACTTC
TRBJ2-5 | 14 | many | - | TRBV24-1 | CATSDLSSQETQYF | TGTGCCACCAGTGATTTAAGCAGCCAAGAGACCCAGTACTTC
TRBJ2-3 | 13 | few | TRBD2 | TRBV4-2 | CASSQRGENTQYF | TGTGCCAGCAGCCAACGGGGGGAAAATACGCAGTATTTT
TRBJ1-1 | 12 | - | - | TRBV18 | CASSQGLTEAFF | TGTGCCAGCTCACAAGGGCTCACTGAAGCTTTCTTT
TRBJ2-2 | 16 | - | - | TRBV7-8 | CASSLARRGRTGELFF | TGTGCCAGCAGCTTAGCGCGCAGGGGGAGGACCGGGGAGCTGTTTTTT
TRBJ1-1 | 15 | - | TRBD1 | TRBV7-9 | CASSSDRGVNTEAFF | TGTGCCAGCAGCTCGGACAGGGGGGTGAACACTGAAGCTTTCTTT
TRBJ2-1 | 13 | few | - | TRBV5-1 | CASATRLEDEQFF | TGCGCCAGCGCAACGCGACTAGAGGATGAGCAGTTCTTC
TRBJ2-4 | 16 | few | - | TRBV12-3/TRBV12-4 | CASSLPPGLAKNIQYF | TGTGCCAGCAGTTTACCTCCGGGACTGGCCAAAAACATTCAGTACTTC
TRBJ1-4 | 16 | few | - | TRBV11-2 | CASSLLTGPMNEKLFF | TGTGCCAGCAGTCTCCTTACGGGACCGATGAATGAAAAACTGTTTTTT
TRBJ2-2 | 15 | - | - | TRBV25-1 | CASSEYVGGTGELFF | TGTGCCAGCAGTGAATATGTCGGAGGGACCGGGGAGCTGTTTTTT
TRBJ2-5 | 14 | - | - | TRBV5-4 | CASSSPADQETQYF | TGTGCCAGCAGCTCCCCAGCAGACCAAGAGACCCAGTACTTC
TRBJ1-2 | 14 | - | - | TRBV24-1 | CATSDPGQTYGYTF | TGTGCCACCAGTGACCCCGGACAGACCTATGGCTACACCTTC
TRBJ1-1 | 14 | - | - | TRBV29-1 | CSVVGRLMNTEAFF | TGCAGCGTTGTAGGACGGCTCATGAACACTGAAGCTTTCTTT
TRBJ2-2 | 14 | few | TRBD1 | TRBV20-1 | CSATRGPGTGELFF | TGCAGTGCTACAAGGGGGCCGGGCACCGGGGAGCTGTTTTTT
TRBJ2-4 | 15 | many | TRBD1 | TRBV6-2/TRBV6-3 | CASSWGQGAKNIQYF | TGTGCCAGCAGCTGGGGACAGGGGGCCAAAAACATTCAGTACTTC
TRBJ2-5 | 15 | few | TRBD2 | TRBV5-1 | CASSPRRLAQETQYF | TGCGCCAGCAGCCCGAGGCGACTAGCGCAAGAGACCCAGTACTTC
TRBJ2-6 | 15 | few | - | TRBV3-1 | CATPRVGSGANVLTF | TGTGCCACTCCAAGGGTCGGCTCTGGGGCCAACGTCCTGACTTTC
TRBJ2-5 | 16 | - | TRBD1 | TRBV4-1 | CASSQPRTGNRETQYF | TGCGCCAGCAGCCAACCGAGGACAGGGAATCGGGAGACCCAGTACTTC
TRBJ2-1 | 14 | - | - | TRBV27 | CASSLGRGGNEQFF | TGTGCCAGCAGTTTGGGCAGGGGAGGCAATGAGCAGTTCTTC
TRBJ1-1 | 15 | - | TRBD1 | TRBV4-3 | CASSPLVQGGTEAFF | TGCGCCAGCAGCCCACTGGTTCAGGGGGGGACTGAAGCTTTCTTT
TRBJ2-5 | 13 | - | - | TRBV6-2/TRBV6-3 | CASSYFDSSVQYF | TGTGCCAGCAGTTACTTTGACAGCAGCGTCCAGTACTTC